These T cell receptor beta chains were read from a single sample in a study of blood T cell repertoires in COVID-19. Using immunoSEQ multiplex PCR, the repertoire was profiled, and TCRdb retains in-frame clones only, with some absent. Of approximately 270,000 clones listed, 80% to 90% were seen once; the top ten hold around 1.7%. Sequenced material: PBMCs or T cells enriched from blood (not recorded which). The receptors come from a man aged 35-49 years who had recovered from COVID-19. Each CDR3 is given with its conserved first and last residue. The D gene is left open where the match is weak. Clone size is shown for a subset of rows, as once, few, many or a class of expanded clone.

>TRBV11-2|.|TRBJ2-1|TRBD2
TGTGCCAGCAGCTCACGGACTAGCGGGGGGGCCCGAGAGCAGTTCTTC
CASSSRTSGGAREQFF
>TRBV6-5|many|TRBJ2-1|.
TGTGCCAGCAGTTACTTCGGGGGTACGCGGAATGAGCAGTTCTTC
CASSYFGGTRNEQFF
>TRBV5-1|once|TRBJ2-3|.
TGCGCCAGCAGCTTGGCCAGTTTAGATACGCAGTATTTT
CASSLASLDTQYF
>TRBV5-4|.|TRBJ1-2|.
TGTGCCAGCAGCCCATGGGGGACAAGACTTATCTACACCTTC
CASSPWGTRLIYTF
>TRBV5-1|once|TRBJ2-7|TRBD1
TGCGCCAGCAGTATGGACAGGGGAGGGCAGCAGTACTTC
CASSMDRGGQQYF
>TRBV13|.|TRBJ1-6|TRBD1
TGTGCCAGCAGCGCCGACAGGGGTTATTCACCCCTCCACTTT
CASSADRGYSPLHF
>TRBV14|.|TRBJ2-1|.
TGTGCCAGCAGGGACATTAAAGACAATGAGCAGTTCTTC
CASRDIKDNEQFF
>TRBV7-3|once|TRBJ1-5|TRBD1
TGTGCCAGCAGCATAGAGCCGAGGGACAGGGTCACGGAGCCCCAGCATTTT
CASSIEPRDRVTEPQHF
>TRBV10-3|.|TRBJ2-7|TRBD2
TGTGCCTCCACGACTAGCGGGAGCTCCTACGAGCAGTACTTC
CASTTSGSSYEQYF
>TRBV7-7|.|TRBJ2-1|.
TGTGCCAGCAGCTTAGCGGGAGTGGGAGATGAGCAGTTCTTC
CASSLAGVGDEQFF
>TRBV5-1|.|TRBJ2-3|TRBD2
TGCGCCAGCAGCTGGACTAGCGGGGCCTCCACAGATACGCAGTATTTT
CASSWTSGASTDTQYF
>TRBV6-1|.|TRBJ2-3|TRBD1
TGTGCCAGCAGTGAGGGACAGGCGACAGATACGCAGTATTTT
CASSEGQATDTQYF
>TRBV24-1|.|TRBJ1-5|TRBD1
TGTGCCACCAGTGATGGAATGTCAGGGGGAATCCAGCCCCAGCATTTT
CATSDGMSGGIQPQHF
>TRBV6-2/TRBV6-3|.|TRBJ2-7|.
TGTGCCAGCAGTTACCCCGGGTACGAGCAGTACTTC
CASSYPGYEQYF
>TRBV19|.|TRBJ1-1|TRBD1
TGTGCCAGTGAGACAGGGGTTAACACTGAAGCTTTCTTT
CASETGVNTEAFF
>TRBV6-5|.|TRBJ1-1|.
TGTGCCAGCAGTTACTCGGGAGTTGAAGCTTTCTTT
CASSYSGVEAFF
>TRBV7-2|few|TRBJ1-2|.
TGTGCCAGCAGCTTAAACTCTCTCCTCCACTATGGCTACACCTTC
CASSLNSLLHYGYTF
>TRBV2|.|TRBJ1-5|.
TGTGCCAGCAGTGAAGCCGGCCACAGGGTCAATCAGCCCCAGCATTTT
CASSEAGHRVNQPQHF
>TRBV5-4|.|TRBJ2-2|TRBD2
TGTGCCAGCAGCCCCTGGACTAGCGGGAGGGAGGCCGGGGAGCTGTTTTTT
CASSPWTSGREAGELFF
>TRBV7-2|.|TRBJ2-1|TRBD2
TGTGCCAGCAGCGTGACTAGCGGGGGGGCCTACAATGAGCAGTTCTTC
CASSVTSGGAYNEQFF
>TRBV19|.|TRBJ1-1|TRBD1
TGTGCCAGTACCCAGACAGGGGGTAAAACTTTCTTT
CASTQTGGKTFF
>TRBV7-2|.|TRBJ2-7|.
TGTGTCAGCAGCTTAAGACTAGGGACCTACGAGCAGTACTTC
CVSSLRLGTYEQYF
>TRBV9|.|TRBJ2-7|.
TGTGCCAGCAGCGTAGGACAGAACTACGAGCAGTACTTC
CASSVGQNYEQYF
>TRBV5-6|.|TRBJ1-1|TRBD1
TGTGCCAGCAGCTGGGGGGGCGGACAGGGAAACACTGAAGCTTTCTTT
CASSWGGGQGNTEAFF
>TRBV27|few|TRBJ2-5|TRBD2
TGTGCCAGCAGTCTGGGGGCGGGGGGCCGGGAGACCCAGTACTTC
CASSLGAGGRETQYF
>TRBV2|.|TRBJ2-6|TRBD2
TGTGCCAGCACCAGACTAGCGGGAGAGTCTGGGGCCAACGTCCTGACTTTC
CASTRLAGESGANVLTF
>TRBV6-5|once|TRBJ1-3|.
TGTGCCGGAGAACGGGAAGCTAGTTCGGGAAACACCATATATTTT
CAGEREASSGNTIYF
>TRBV2|.|TRBJ1-2|TRBD1
TGTGCCAGCAAGGACAGGGCGGACTATGGCTACACCTTC
CASKDRADYGYTF
>TRBV7-3|.|TRBJ2-1|.
TGTGCCAGCAGCCCCGGGACATGGTACAATGAGCAGTTCTTC
CASSPGTWYNEQFF
>TRBV7-2|.|TRBJ2-7|TRBD2
TGTGCCAGCAGCTTTGGGACTAGCGGGGGGTTCTACGAGCAGTACTTC
CASSFGTSGGFYEQYF